The 22 T cell receptor beta chains below come from one sample, sequenced in a study of CD4 and CD8 cells across lung adenocarcinoma regions. Using its own MiXCR run on the PCR reads, TCRdb lists one record per CDR3 protein. The table has about 16,000 distinct CDR3 sequences, roughly three fifths seen once. The sequencing sample was made of CD8+ T cells from the center of a lung tumor. These receptors came from a female donor with lung adenocarcinoma. The CD4 and CD8 labels of this study may be unreliable.

On this clonotype: One end of the junction varies from germline; a read error may be responsible. CDR3 coding DNA: TGTGGCAGCAGCCCGGGGCGGGGAGCCAAAAACATTCAGTACTTC. It encodes CGSSPGRGAKNIQYF. This chain connects TRBV6-1 to TRBJ2-4; D is possibly TRBD2 (6 bases). The CDR3 has 15 amino acids. Germline values: CDR1 MNHNS, CDR2 SASEGT.

This chain connects TRBV7-2 to TRBJ1-2; 9 bases match TRBD1. The junction had 7 bases not matched to a gene; V was cut back by 0 bases and J by 8 bases. The length of the CDR3 is 15 residues. Germline V gene sequence: CDR1 SGHTA, CDR2 FQGNSA. CDR3 nucleotide sequence: TGTGCCAGCAGCTTAGCCCGGACAGGGGTGGGGGGCTACACCTTC. It encodes CASSLARTGVGGYTF.

In this sample, this clonotype is medium-sized (0.01 to 0.1%). The chain combines TRBV6-5 with TRBJ1-1, with a possible D match to TRBD1 (5 bases). The CDR3 totals 13 residues. Trimming left V 2 bases short and J 1 base short, with 5 bases between. The germline V gene has CDR1 MNHEY and CDR2 SVGAGI. The CDR3 bases are TGTGCCAGCAGTTACGGACAGAACACTGAAGCTTTCTTT. Residues: CASSYGQNTEAFF.

This rearrangement joins TRBV18 to TRBJ2-1; perhaps TRBD2 as D (6 bases). CDR1 KGHSH and CDR2 LQKENI come from the germline V gene. This CDR3 comprises 16 residues. V was trimmed by 4 bases and J by 2 bases, leaving 15 bases between them. CDR3 DNA: TGTGCCAGCTCACTCCTGGGGGGAGGAACCTACAATGAGCAGTTCTTC. This encodes CASSLLGGGTYNEQFF.

Note on this clonotype: One end of the junction is discordant with germline, which a read error may explain. V is TRBV6-1 and J is TRBJ2-3; a possible D gene is TRBD2 (6 bases). The length of the CDR3 is 15 residues. From germline, CDR1 is MNHNS and CDR2 SASEGT. The CDR3 nucleotides read TGTGCCAGCAGTGCACTACCGGGAGCCACAGATACGCAGTACTTT. It codes for CASSALPGATDTQYF.

Concerning this clonotype itself: Germline and junction disagree at one end, which may indicate a read error. The chain recombines TRBV4-1 with TRBJ2-3; the D gene is possibly TRBD2 (7 bases). Germline values: CDR1 MGHRA, CDR2 YSYEKL. CDR3 size: 18 residues. This CDR3 reads CASSQADGGLGGTDTQYF. DNA of the CDR3: TGCGCCAGCAGCCAAGCAGACGGGGGGCTGGGAGGCACAGATACGCAGTACTTT.

This clonotype came up a few times. The chain has TRBV10-2 and TRBJ2-1; D gene uncertain. V dropped 7 bases and J dropped 0 bases, with 7 bases sitting between them. The CDR3 has 13 amino acids. Germline V gene sequence: CDR1 WSHSY, CDR2 SAAADI. CDR3 nucleotide sequence: TGCGCCAGCATGGCTGGCTCCTACAATGAGCAGTTCTTC. It codes for CASMAGSYNEQFF.

The chain is built from TRBV20-1 and TRBJ1-1, with D maybe TRBD1 (6 bases). The CDR3 has 13 residues. The V and J ends lost 3 bases and 6 bases respectively, with 14 bases between them. Germline V gene lookup returns CDR1 DFQATT and CDR2 SNEGSKA (reference sequence). As DNA, the CDR3 is TGCAGTGCTAGGGGGGGGCGGTCGGCTGAAGCTTTCTTT. Amino acid sequence: CSARGGRSAEAFF.

This sequence joins TRBV10-1 and TRBJ2-3; D unclear. This CDR3 has 12 amino acids. Trimming cost V 10 bases and J 5 bases, with 13 bases left between them. Germline V CDR1 and CDR2: WNHNN, SYGVQD (reference sequence). CDR3 amino acids: CATSGSLDTQYF. The DNA for the CDR3 is TGCGCCACCTCTGGATCTTTAGATACGCAGTATTTT.

The chain combines TRBV10-2 with TRBJ2-1; either TRBD1 or TRBD2 may fit D (5 bases each). The J call could be wrong; TRBJ2-5 is a better fit for the DNA end. CDR1 is WSHSY, CDR2 SAAADI, per germline. The CDR3 sequence is 14 residues long. CDR3 amino acids: CASSDGRKGTPQYF. The CDR3 DNA is TGCGCCAGCAGTGACGGAAGAAAGGGGACGCCCCAGTACTTC.

V gene TRBV10-3 combines with J gene TRBJ2-3; unclear D gene. The CDR3 spans 12 residues. Germline CDR1 reads ENHRY; CDR2 reads SYGVKD. Deletions cut 8 bases from V and 5 bases from J, with 11 bases between. CDR3 sequence: CAISRDQDTQYF. The CDR3 region has the DNA TGTGCCATCTCCCGTGACCAAGATACGCAGTATTTT.

This clonotype was recorded at least ten times. CDR3 amino acids: CASSRDRVETQYF. CDR3 DNA: TGTGCCAGCAGCCGGGACAGGGTTGAGACCCAGTACTTC. The genes are TRBV6-5 and TRBJ2-5; 9 bases agree with TRBD1. This CDR3 region has 13 residues. CDR1 and CDR2 (germline): MNHEY, SVGAGI. Trimming cost V 6 bases and J 5 bases; bases outside gene matches: 4.

The chain couples TRBV6-1 to TRBJ2-4, with D unresolved. Germline V gene sequence: CDR1 MNHNS, CDR2 SASEGT. The CDR3 has 16 amino acids. Between the trimmed V and J ends, which lost 8 bases and 8 bases, there was a span of 25 bases. This CDR3 is CASRVTGLRGIDIQYF. Written as DNA, the CDR3 is TGTGCCAGCCGCGTCACGGGCCTGCGAGGCATAGACATTCAGTACTTC.

The rearrangement joins TRBV6-2 or TRBV6-3 to TRBJ2-3, with D perhaps assigned TRBD1 or TRBD2 (6 bases each). Germline V lookup: CDR1 MNHEY, CDR2 SVGEGT. This CDR3 region has 13 residues. V was pared by 7 bases and J by 1 base, with 9 bases between. CDR3 DNA: TGTGCCAGCACGGGGGCAGGCACAGATACGCAGTATTTT. Amino acids: CASTGAGTDTQYF.

The rearrangement joins TRBV7-2 to TRBJ2-1; D is undetermined. CDR1 is SGHTA, CDR2 FQGNSA, per germline. This CDR3 has 14 amino acids. Trimming stripped 8 bases from V and 0 bases from J, with 11 bases between. CDR3 sequence (DNA): TGTGCCAGCTTAGTGGCTAGCTCCTACAATGAGCAGTTCTTC. Amino acids: CASLVASSYNEQFF.

This clonotype has ten or more counts. The chain links TRBV4-2 to TRBJ1-4, with TRBD1 matching 7 bases. Losses at the gene ends were 0 bases for V and 8 bases for J; bases not matched to a gene: 6. The germline V gene encodes CDR1 LGHNA and CDR2 YNFKEQ. The CDR3 consists of 15 residues. The CDR3 DNA is TGTGCCAGCAGCCAAGATCAGGGGGAAGGGGAAAAACTGTTTTTT. Translation: CASSQDQGEGEKLFF.

The CDR3 DNA follows: TGCAGTGCTCTTCCGGGACAGGGTTCACCCCTCCACTTT. It is translated as CSALPGQGSPLHF. The rearrangement uses TRBV20-1 and TRBJ1-6; 9 bases are a match to TRBD1. The germline V gene has CDR1 DFQATT and CDR2 SNEGSKA (reference sequence). The CDR3 covers 13 residues. V trimming: 5 bases; J trimming: 9 bases; junction bases outside the gene matches: 5.

This chain connects TRBV10-1 to TRBJ2-1, with D unresolved. Deletions cut 0 bases from V and 9 bases from J, with 3 bases between. Germline loops: CDR1 WNHNN, CDR2 SYGVQD (reference sequence). There are 11 residues in the CDR3. The CDR3 spells CASSESVEQFF. The DNA of the CDR3 is TGCGCCAGCAGTGAGTCGGTTGAGCAGTTCTTC.

This clonotype was counted between two and nine times. Given the absence of the conserved phenylalanine or tryptophan at the CDR3 end, a read error is likely. The limits of the CDR3 on the DNA are not certain, so only TCRdb's listed CDR3 is given. This sequence joins TRBV14 and TRBJ2-1; whether TRBD1, the table's D call, matches the DNA was not checked. The germline gives CDR1 SGHDN, CDR2 FVKESK. Counting both end residues, the CDR3 totals 11 amino acids. The CDR3 sequence: CAGSLLGAALL.

The sample holds many counts of this clonotype. The rearrangement uses TRBV3-1 and TRBJ2-5, with D possibly TRBD2 on 7 matching bases. Germline lookup yields CDR1 LGHDT and CDR2 YNNKEL (reference sequence). The CDR3 loop spans 16 amino acids. Trimming shortened V by 1 base and J by 2 bases, and 14 bases separated the two germline ends. CDR3 sequence (DNA): TGTGCCAGCAGCCAAGCTTCCAGGGGACTACAAGAGACCCAGTACTTC. Protein: CASSQASRGLQETQYF.

Details on this clonotype: The CDR3 carries no conserved terminal phenylalanine or tryptophan, so it likely arises from a read error. The limits of the CDR3 on the DNA are not certain, so only TCRdb's listed CDR3 is given. V usage is TRBV27 and J usage is TRBJ2-1; TRBD1 is the table's D call, not checked against the DNA. CDR1 MNHEY and CDR2 SMNVEV come from the germline V gene (reference sequence). The CDR3 totals 12 residues, both ends included. CDR3 region: CASSSSPVSRVP.

The chain has TRBV6-5 and TRBJ2-3; D is tentatively TRBD1 or TRBD2 (5 bases each). Germline CDR1 reads MNHEY; CDR2 reads SVGAGI. This CDR3 has 15 amino acids. V was shortened by 0 bases and J by 4 bases, with 11 bases between the two germline ends. CDR3 DNA: TGTGCCAGCAGTTACTCCGGGACCAGCGCAGATACGCAGTATTTT. Its translation is CASSYSGTSADTQYF.